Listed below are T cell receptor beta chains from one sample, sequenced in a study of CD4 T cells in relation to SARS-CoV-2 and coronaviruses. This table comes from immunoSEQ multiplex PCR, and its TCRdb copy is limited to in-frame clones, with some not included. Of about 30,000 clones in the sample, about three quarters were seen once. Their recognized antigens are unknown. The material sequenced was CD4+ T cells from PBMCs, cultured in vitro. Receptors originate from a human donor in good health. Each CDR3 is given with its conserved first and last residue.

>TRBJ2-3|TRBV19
CASTNGVAGADTQYF
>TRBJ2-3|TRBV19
CASSIETSSATQYF
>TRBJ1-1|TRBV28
CASSLVNMNTEAFF
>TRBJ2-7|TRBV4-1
CASSQPHRTGGIRYF
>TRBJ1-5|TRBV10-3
CAISESGGQGIQPQHF
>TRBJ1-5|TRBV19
CASSNGQGHQPQHF
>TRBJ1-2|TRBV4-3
CASSQDGGVGGYTF
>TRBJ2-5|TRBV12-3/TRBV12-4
CASRTGVGETQYF
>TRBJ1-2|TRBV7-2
CASSYGPYGYTF
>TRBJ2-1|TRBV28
CASSSGAAGGENEQFF
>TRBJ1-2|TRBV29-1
CSVPLGAGYYGYTF
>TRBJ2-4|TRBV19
CASSPKGLAGAVAKNIQYF
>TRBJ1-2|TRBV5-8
CASRAFGESYGYTF
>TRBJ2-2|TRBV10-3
CAIRDGLGDTGELFF
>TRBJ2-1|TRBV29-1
CSVKRGGSYNEQFF
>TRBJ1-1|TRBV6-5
CASNSPGEGTEAFF
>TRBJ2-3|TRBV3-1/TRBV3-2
CASSLHSGGAADTQYF
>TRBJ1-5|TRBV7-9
CASSLGTSKAGQPQHF
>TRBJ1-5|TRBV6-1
CASSERWDQPQHF
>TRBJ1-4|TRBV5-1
CASSELSTNEKLFF
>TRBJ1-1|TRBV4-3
CASSHAQGARTEAFF
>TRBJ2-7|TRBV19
CASSPGLAGALSYEQYF
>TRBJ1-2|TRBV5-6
CASSWQTPLHRGIYGYTF
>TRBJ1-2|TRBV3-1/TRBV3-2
CASSQGARGYGYTF
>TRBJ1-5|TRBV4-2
CASSQRDFQEPQHF
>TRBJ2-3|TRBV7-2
CASSLVGGGSGTDTQYF
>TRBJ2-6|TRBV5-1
CASSLALALTSGANVLTF
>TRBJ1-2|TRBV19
CASSIPFRRTGALYGYTF
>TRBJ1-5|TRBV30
CAWSGGRGRVSNQPQHF
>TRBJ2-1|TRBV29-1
CSVSGRRGGTHEQFF
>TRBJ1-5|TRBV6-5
CASEYGSNQPQHF
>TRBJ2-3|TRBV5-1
CASSWTGDTDTQYF
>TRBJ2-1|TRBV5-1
CASSLAGDRGRNEQFF
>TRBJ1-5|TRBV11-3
CASSFVMDRGPYSNQPQHF
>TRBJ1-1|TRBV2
CASREGQGGTEAFF
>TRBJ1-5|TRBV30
CAWSGGSNQPQHF
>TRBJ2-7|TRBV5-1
CASSFGRRGAYEQYF
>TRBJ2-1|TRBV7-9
CASSPPREKRNEQFF
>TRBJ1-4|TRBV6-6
CASSPVVWGDEKLFF
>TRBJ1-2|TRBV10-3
CAIRGVDKYGYTF
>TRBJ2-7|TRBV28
CASSYPGQGYEQYF
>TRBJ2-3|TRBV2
CASSEAGTRGEREYF
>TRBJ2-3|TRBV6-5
CASKEVAGGPNTQYF
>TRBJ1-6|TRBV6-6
CASSRQGKSGHSPLHF
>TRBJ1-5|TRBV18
CASSLGLGNNQPQHF
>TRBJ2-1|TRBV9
CASSVDLAGDNEQFF
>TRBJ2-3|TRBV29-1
CSVEAEADTQYF
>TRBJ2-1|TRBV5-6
CASSRTLGGQNEQFF
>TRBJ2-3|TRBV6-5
CASRKTSTDTQYF
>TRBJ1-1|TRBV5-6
CASNYGRYTEAFF
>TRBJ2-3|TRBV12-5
CASAGLAGVGTDTQYF
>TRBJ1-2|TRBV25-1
CASRTGGSYGYTF
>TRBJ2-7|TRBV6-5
CASRPRTSYEQYF
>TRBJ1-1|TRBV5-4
CASSSTGGDTEAFF
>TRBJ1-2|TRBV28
CASSLIKGPRSYTF
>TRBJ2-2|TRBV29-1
CSVAILNTGELFF
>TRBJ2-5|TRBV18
CASSQETQYF
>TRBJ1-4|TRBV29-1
CSVSGQGADKLFF
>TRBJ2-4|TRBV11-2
CASSLTENIQYF
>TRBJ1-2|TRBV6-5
CASSYWPGDGYTF